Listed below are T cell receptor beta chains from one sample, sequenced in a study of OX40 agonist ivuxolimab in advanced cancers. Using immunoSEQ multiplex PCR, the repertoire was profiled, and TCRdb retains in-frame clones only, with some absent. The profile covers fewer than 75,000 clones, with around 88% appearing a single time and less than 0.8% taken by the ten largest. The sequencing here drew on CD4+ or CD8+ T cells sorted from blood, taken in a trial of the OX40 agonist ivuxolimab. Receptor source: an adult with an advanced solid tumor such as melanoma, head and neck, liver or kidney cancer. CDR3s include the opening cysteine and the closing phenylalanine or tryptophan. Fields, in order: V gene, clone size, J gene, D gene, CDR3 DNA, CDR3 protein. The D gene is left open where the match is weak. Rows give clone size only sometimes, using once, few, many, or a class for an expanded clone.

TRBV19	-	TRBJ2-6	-	TGTGCCAGTAGTCAGGGTTCTGGGGCCAACGTCCTGACTTTC	CASSQGSGANVLTF
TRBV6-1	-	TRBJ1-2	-	TGTGCCAGCAGTGAAAGGCTGCAGGGAGGCTATGGCTACACCTTC	CASSERLQGGYGYTF
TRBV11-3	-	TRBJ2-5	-	TGTGCCAGCAGCTTAGAGGGCCAAGAGACCCAGTACTTC	CASSLEGQETQYF
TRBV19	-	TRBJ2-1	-	TGTGCCAGTAGTACCACGTGGAGTTCCTACAATGAGCAGTTCTTC	CASSTTWSSYNEQFF
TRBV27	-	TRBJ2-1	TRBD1	TGTGCCAGCAGTCTTCGGACAGGGAGCTCCTACAATGAGCAGTTCTTC	CASSLRTGSSYNEQFF
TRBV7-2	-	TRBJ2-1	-	TGTGCCAGCAGCCAAGCTAGCGAGAGGGCCCATGAGCAGTTCTTC	CASSQASERAHEQFF
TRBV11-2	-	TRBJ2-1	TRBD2	TGTGCCAGCAGCTTAGACGTTGACGGGAGGGCCTACAATGAGCAGTTCTTC	CASSLDVDGRAYNEQFF
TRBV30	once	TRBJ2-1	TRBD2	TGTGCCTGGAGTGTTTATTATGGGCTAGCGGGGGTGAATGAGCAGTTCTTC	CAWSVYYGLAGVNEQFF
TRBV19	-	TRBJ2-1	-	TGTGCCAGTACTGAATCTACAGGGTATCGCCTCTTCTTC	CASTESTGYRLFF
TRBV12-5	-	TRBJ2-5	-	TGTGCTAGTGGTTTGGATAGCGTCCAAGAGACCCAGTACTTC	CASGLDSVQETQYF
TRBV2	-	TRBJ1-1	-	TGTGCCAGCAGTGTTGGAGTCAGGGTCGGGAACACTGAAGCTTTCTTT	CASSVGVRVGNTEAFF
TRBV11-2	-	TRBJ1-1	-	TGTGCCAGCAGCTTAATGTCATGGCAGATGAACACTGAAGCTTTCTTT	CASSLMSWQMNTEAFF
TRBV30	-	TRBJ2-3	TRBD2	TGTGCCTGGAGTTCAATATCCTGGGTAGCGGGAGGGCCCGGCACAGATACGCAGTATTTT	CAWSSISWVAGGPGTDTQYF
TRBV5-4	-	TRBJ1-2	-	TGTGCCAGCAGCTTGGACAGGGCCGGCTTCGGCGGCTACACCTTC	CASSLDRAGFGGYTF
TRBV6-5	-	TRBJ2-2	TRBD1	TGTGCCAGCAGTTACAGACAGGGAATCGGGGAGCTGTTTTTT	CASSYRQGIGELFF
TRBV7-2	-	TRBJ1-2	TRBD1	TGTGCCAGCAGCTCCGGATGGAAGGGGGCTTCTGGCTACACCTTC	CASSSGWKGASGYTF